This record concerns one TCR beta chain sequence. What it recognizes is unknown. RNA totalling roughly 0.45 to 1 ug underwent reverse transcription with random hexamers. The immunoSEQ assay covered 54 Vbeta and 13 Jbeta segments for CDR3. TCRdb reprocessed the immunoSEQ multiplex PCR reads with MiXCR, giving one entry per CDR3 protein. The table shows 65,000 to 100,000 distinct CDR3 sequences, with around 96% occurring only once. The data were obtained in a study of CD8 T cells in Susac syndrome. In germline, CDR1 is SGDLS, CDR2 YYNGEE. V was cut by 0 bases and J by 1 base, with 5 bases left in between. The CDR3 is 15 amino acids. From blood CD8+ and CD4+ T cells, the TCR beta chain was sequenced. The TEMRA cells underwent FACS enrichment, while the CD8+ and CD4+ T cells underwent negative isolation. Points from the study as a whole: In total CD8+ repertoires, about 16 Susac-specific public clones were found, and in CD8+ TEMRA repertoires, five were found.

The chain uses TRBV9 and TRBJ2-6; D call uncertain. Sequenced sample: CD8+ T cells from PBMCs. The receptor was isolated from a human donor with Susac syndrome. The DNA of the CDR3 is TGTGCCAGCAGCGTAGTGGGTTCTGGGGCCAACGTCCTGACTTTC. This translates into CASSVVGSGANVLTF.